This T cell receptor (beta chain) was sequenced for a study of identical twins. Study outcomes and limitations: Weaker excess sharing between twins was seen in beta out-of-frame sequences.

Turning to this clonotype: What it recognizes is unknown.

MiXCR, applied by TCRdb to the 5' RACE reads, yields one record per CDR3 protein. The sample shows 300,000 to 400,000 distinct CDR3 sequences, roughly 9% of them seen only once. V shed 3 bases, J shed 5 bases, and the junction held 8 bases outside the gene matches. This CDR3 region has 16 residues. The V gene is TRBV12-3 or TRBV12-4, the J gene TRBJ2-1, with TRBD2 matching over 9 bases. This TCR was sampled from a woman in her 50s in good health. Sequencing used naive T cells sorted from blood. The CDR3 DNA follows: TGTGCCAGCAGTTTCGCCGGGACTAGCATCGACAATGAGCAGTTCTTC. It codes for CASSFAGTSIDNEQFF.